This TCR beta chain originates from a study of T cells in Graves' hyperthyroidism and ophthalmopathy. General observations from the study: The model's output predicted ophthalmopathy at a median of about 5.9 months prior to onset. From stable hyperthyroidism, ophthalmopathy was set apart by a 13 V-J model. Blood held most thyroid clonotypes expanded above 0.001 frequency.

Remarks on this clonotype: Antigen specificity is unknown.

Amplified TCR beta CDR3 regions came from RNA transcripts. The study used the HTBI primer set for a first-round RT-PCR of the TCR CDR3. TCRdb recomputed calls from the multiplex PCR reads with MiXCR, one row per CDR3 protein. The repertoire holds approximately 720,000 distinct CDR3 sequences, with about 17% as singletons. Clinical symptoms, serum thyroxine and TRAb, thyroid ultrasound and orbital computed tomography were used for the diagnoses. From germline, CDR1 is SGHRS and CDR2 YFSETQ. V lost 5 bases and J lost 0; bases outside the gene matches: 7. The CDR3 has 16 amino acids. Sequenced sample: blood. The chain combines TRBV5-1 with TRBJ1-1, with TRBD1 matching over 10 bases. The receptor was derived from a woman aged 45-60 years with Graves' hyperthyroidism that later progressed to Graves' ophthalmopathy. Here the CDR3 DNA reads TGCGCCAGCAGTGGGGGACAGGGGAGGATGAACACTGAAGCTTTCTTT. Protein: CASSGGQGRMNTEAFF.